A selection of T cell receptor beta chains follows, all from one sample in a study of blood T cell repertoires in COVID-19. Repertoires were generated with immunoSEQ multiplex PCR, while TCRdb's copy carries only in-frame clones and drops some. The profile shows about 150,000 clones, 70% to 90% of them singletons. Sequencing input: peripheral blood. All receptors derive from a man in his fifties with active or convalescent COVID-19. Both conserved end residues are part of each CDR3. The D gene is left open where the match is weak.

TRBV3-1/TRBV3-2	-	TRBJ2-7	TGTGCCAGCAGCCAAGATCAGGGCAAAATCTACGAGCAGTACTTC	CASSQDQGKIYEQYF
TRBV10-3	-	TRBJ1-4	TGTGCCATCAGTGACAGGGAAAGAAATGAAAAACTGTTTTTT	CAISDRERNEKLFF
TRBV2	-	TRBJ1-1	TGTGCCAGCAGTGAATCTGCTGAAGCTTTCTTT	CASSESAEAFF
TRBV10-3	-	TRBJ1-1	TGTGCCATCAGTGAGTCGAAGACAGGGAACACTGAAGCTTTCTTT	CAISESKTGNTEAFF
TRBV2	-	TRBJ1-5	TGTGCCAGCAGTCGGGGGAACGATCAGCCCCAGCATTTT	CASSRGNDQPQHF
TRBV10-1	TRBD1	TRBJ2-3	TGCGCCAGCAGTGAGACAGGGGGAGAACCAGATACGCAGTATTTT	CASSETGGEPDTQYF
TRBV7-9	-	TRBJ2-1	TGTGCCAGCAGCTTAGCAGCGGACTCCTACAATGAGCAGTTCTTC	CASSLAADSYNEQFF
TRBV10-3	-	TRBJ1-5	TGTGCCATCAGTGAACGGTCTCACCTAGGGGATCAGCCCCAGCATTTT	CAISERSHLGDQPQHF
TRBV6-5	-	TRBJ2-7	TGTGCCAGCAGTTACTCAAGGGGGAGCGAGCAGTACTTC	CASSYSRGSEQYF
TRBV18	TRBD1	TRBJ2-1	TGTGCCAGCTCACCAGGACAGGGGCTCCATTACAATGAGCAGTTCTTC	CASSPGQGLHYNEQFF